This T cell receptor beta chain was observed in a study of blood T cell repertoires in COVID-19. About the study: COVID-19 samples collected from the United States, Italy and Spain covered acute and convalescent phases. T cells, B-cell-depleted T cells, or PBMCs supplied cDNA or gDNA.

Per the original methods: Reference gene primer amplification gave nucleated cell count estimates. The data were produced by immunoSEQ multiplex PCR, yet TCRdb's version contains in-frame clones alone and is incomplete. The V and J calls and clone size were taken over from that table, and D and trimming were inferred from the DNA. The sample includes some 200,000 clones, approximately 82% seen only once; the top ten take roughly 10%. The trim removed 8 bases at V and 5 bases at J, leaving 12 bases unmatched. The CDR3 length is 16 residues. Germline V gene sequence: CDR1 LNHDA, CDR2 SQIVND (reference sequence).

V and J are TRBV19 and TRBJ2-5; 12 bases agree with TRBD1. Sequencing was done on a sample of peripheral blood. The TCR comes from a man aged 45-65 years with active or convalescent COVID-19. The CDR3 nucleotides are TGTGCCAGTGGAACGGGACAGGGGGCGGGGTGGGAGACCCAGTACTTC. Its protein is CASGTGQGAGWETQYF.